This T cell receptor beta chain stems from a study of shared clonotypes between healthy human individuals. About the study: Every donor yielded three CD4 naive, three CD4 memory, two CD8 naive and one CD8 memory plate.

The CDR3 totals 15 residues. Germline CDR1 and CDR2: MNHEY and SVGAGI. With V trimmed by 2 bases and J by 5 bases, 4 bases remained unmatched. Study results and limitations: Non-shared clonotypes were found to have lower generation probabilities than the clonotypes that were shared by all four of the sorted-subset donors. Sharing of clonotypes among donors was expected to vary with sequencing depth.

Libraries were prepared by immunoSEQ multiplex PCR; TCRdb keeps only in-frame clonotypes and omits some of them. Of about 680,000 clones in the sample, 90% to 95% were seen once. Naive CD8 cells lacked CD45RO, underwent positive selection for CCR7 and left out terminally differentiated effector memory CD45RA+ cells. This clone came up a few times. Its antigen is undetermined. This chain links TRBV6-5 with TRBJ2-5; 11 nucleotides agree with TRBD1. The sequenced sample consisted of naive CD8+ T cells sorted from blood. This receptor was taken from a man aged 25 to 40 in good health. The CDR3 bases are TGTGCCAGCAGTTACGGGACAGGGGGGGTTGAGACCCAGTACTTC. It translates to CASSYGTGGVETQYF.